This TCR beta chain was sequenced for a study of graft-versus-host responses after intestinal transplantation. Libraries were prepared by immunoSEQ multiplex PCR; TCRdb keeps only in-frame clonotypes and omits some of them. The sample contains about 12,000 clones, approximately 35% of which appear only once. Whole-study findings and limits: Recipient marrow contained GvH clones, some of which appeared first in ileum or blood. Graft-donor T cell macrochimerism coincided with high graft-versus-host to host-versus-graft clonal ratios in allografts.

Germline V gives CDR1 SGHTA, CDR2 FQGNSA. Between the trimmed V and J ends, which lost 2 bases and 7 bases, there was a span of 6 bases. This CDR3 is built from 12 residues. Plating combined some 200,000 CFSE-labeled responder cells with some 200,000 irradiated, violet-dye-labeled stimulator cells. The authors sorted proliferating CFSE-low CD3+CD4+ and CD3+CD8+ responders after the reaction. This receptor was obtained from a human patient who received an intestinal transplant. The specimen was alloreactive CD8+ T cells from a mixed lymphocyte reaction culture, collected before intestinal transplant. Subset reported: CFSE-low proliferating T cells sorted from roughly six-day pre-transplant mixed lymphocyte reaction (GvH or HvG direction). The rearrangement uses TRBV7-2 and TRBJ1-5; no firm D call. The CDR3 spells CASSLTGQPQHF. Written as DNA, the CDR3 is TGTGCCAGCAGCTTAACCGGGCAGCCCCAGCATTTT.